These 26 T cell receptor beta chains were all obtained from the same sample, sequenced in a study of cytomegalovirus exposure and HLA in healthy donors. PCR employed 60 Vbeta and 13 Jbeta primers. Data came from immunoSEQ multiplex PCR; TCRdb stores just in-frame clones and leaves some out. Its clone listing holds more than 60,000 clones. The specimen sequenced was PBMCs. Source of these receptors: a boy aged 5-17 years in good health and CMV-seronegative.

The chain combines TRBV18 with TRBJ1-6, with 7 bases matching TRBD1. The ends lost 2 bases at V and 6 bases at J; junction bases unmatched: 7. Germline V CDR1 and CDR2: KGHSH, LQKENI. This CDR3 region has 16 residues. Written as DNA, the CDR3 is TGTGCCAGCTCACCAATCCCGGGACAGCGTAATTCACCCCTCCACTTT. Protein: CASSPIPGQRNSPLHF.

The chain employs TRBV14 and TRBJ1-1, with 7 bases matching TRBD1. CDR1 is SGHDN and CDR2 is FVKESK in the germline V gene. Trimming took 2 bases from V and 3 from J; bases not matched to a gene: 9. CDR3 size: 16 residues. CDR3 sequence reads: CASSQHLDRRDTEAFF. The CDR3 DNA sequence: TGTGCCAGCAGCCAACACTTGGACAGGCGAGACACTGAAGCTTTCTTT.

The chain joins TRBV9 to TRBJ2-2; D ambiguous. V was shortened by 0 bases and J by 13 bases, with 16 bases between the two germline ends. The CDR3 is 14 residues long. The germline CDR1 and CDR2 sequences are SGDLS and YYNGEE. The CDR3: CASSVGGPGRGLFF. The CDR3 region has the DNA TGTGCCAGCAGCGTAGGTGGTCCGGGTAGAGGGCTGTTTTTT. The full variable domain, rest sourced from reference TRBV9 and TRBJ2-2, is DSGVTQTPKHLITATGQRVTLRCSPRSGDLSVYWYQQSLDQGLQFLIQYYNGEERAKGNILERFSAQQFPDLHSELNLSSLELGDSALYFCASSVGGPGRGLFFGEGSRLTVL.

The chain combines TRBV9 with TRBJ2-7; TRBD2 might be the D (7 bases). This CDR3 is built from 14 residues. Trimming took off 0 bases at V and 3 bases at J, with 10 bases between the two ends. Germline CDR1 and CDR2: SGDLS and YYNGEE. This CDR3 is CASSVEGGVYEQYF. CDR3 DNA sequence: TGTGCCAGCAGCGTAGAGGGGGGGGTCTACGAGCAGTACTTC.

The chain has TRBV25-1 and TRBJ1-3, with a possible D match to TRBD1 (5 bases). V was trimmed by 1 base and J by 1 base, leaving 11 bases between them. The CDR3 has 16 amino acids. Germline V CDR1 and CDR2: MGHDK, SYGVNS. The CDR3 nucleotides are TGTGCCAGCAGTGAATCTCAGGGAGGGTCTGGAAACACCATATATTTT. It is translated as CASSESQGGSGNTIYF.

The chain is built from TRBV7-3 and TRBJ2-1, with TRBD2 matching over 10 bases. Trimming took 5 bases from V and 9 from J; bases not matched to a gene: 10. This CDR3 comprises 15 residues. The germline CDR1 and CDR2 sequences are SGHTA and FQGTGA. CDR3 DNA sequence: TGTGCCAGCAGCCCGGGGGCTAGCGGGAGCCCTGAGCAGTTCTTC. As protein: CASSPGASGSPEQFF.

The J gene is TRBJ2-7, the V gene TRBV4-1; TRBD2 is a possible D gene (5 bases). Germline V CDR1 and CDR2: MGHRA, YSYEKL. Trimming took 1 base from V and 0 from J, leaving 13 bases between them. The CDR3 runs to 16 residues. The CDR3, as DNA: TGCGCCAGCAGCCAAGCCTGGACTGATAGCTCCTACGAGCAGTACTTC. It yields the protein CASSQAWTDSSYEQYF.

This chain connects TRBV19 to TRBJ2-3; D perhaps matches TRBD2 (6 bases). CDR1 and CDR2 (germline): LNHDA, SQIVND (reference sequence). The CDR3 consists of 14 residues. Trimming pared 4 bases from V and 2 bases from J, leaving 10 bases between. CDR3 bases: TGTGCCAGTAGTACTGCGGGGTACACAGATACGCAGTATTTT. It translates to CASSTAGYTDTQYF. The variable domain in full, with the rest retrieved from reference TRBV19 and TRBJ2-3, is DGGITQSPKYLFRKEGQNVTLSCEQNLNHDAMYWYRQDPGQGLRLIYYSQIVNDFQKGDIAEGYSVSREKKESFPLTVTSAQKNPTAFYLCASSTAGYTDTQYFGPGTRLTVL.

The chain uses TRBV18 and TRBJ2-3; possible D gene TRBD2, 5 bases. CDR1 and CDR2 (germline): KGHSH, LQKENI. The length of the CDR3 is 20 residues. V lost 1 base to trimming and J lost 2 bases, with 25 bases between them. The CDR3 protein is CASSPLGPPGFSDTTDTQYF. CDR3 in DNA: TGTGCCAGCTCACCACTCGGCCCCCCGGGGTTTTCCGACACCACAGATACGCAGTATTTT.

The rearrangement uses TRBV18 and TRBJ1-2, with 7 nucleotides matching TRBD1. Germline CDR1 and CDR2: KGHSH and LQKENI. CDR3 length equals 15 residues. V lost 6 bases to trimming and J lost 4 bases; unmatched junction nucleotides: 11. The CDR3 sequence is CASSPDRDDAYGYTF. The CDR3 region has the DNA TGTGCCAGCTCCCCAGACAGGGATGACGCCTATGGCTACACCTTC.

The CDR3 spells CASSQYLRGGSYEQYF. The CDR3 DNA reads as TGTGCCAGCAGCCAATACTTGAGGGGGGGATCGTACGAGCAGTACTTC. The J gene is TRBJ2-7, the V gene TRBV5-8, with a weak D call TRBD2 (7 bases). Trimming removed 4 bases from V and 4 bases from J, with 21 bases in between. The germline gives CDR1 SGHTS, CDR2 YDEGEE. The CDR3 has 16 residues.

The V call is TRBV5-1, the J call TRBJ1-2; D remains unclear. In germline, CDR1 is SGHRS, CDR2 YFSETQ. Deletions cut 5 bases from V and 4 bases from J, with 12 bases between. CDR3 size: 13 residues. DNA of the CDR3: TGCGCCAGCAGTGAGGGCCCAGGCTATGGCTACACCTTC. It is translated as CASSEGPGYGYTF. Complete variable domain (other parts from reference TRBV5-1 and TRBJ1-2): KAGVTQTPRYLIKTRGQQVTLSCSPISGHRSVSWYQQTPGQGLQFLFEYFSETQRNKGNFPGRFSGRQFSNSRSEMNVSTLELGDSALYLCASSEGPGYGYTFGSGTRLTVV.

V and J are TRBV27 and TRBJ1-1, with 8 bases identical to TRBD1. The CDR3 loop spans 16 amino acids. V was pared by 2 bases and J by 5 bases, with 10 bases of the junction left unmatched. Per the germline V gene, CDR1 is MNHEY and CDR2 is SMNVEV (reference sequence). CDR3 DNA sequence: TGTGCCAGCAGTTTACGGACCGGGACAGGTATAACTGAAGCTTTCTTT. It translates to CASSLRTGTGITEAFF.

The chain couples TRBV18 to TRBJ2-2; TRBD2 might be the D (5 bases). Germline values: CDR1 KGHSH, CDR2 LQKENI. Trimming cost V 3 bases and J 3 bases, with 8 bases left between them. The CDR3 covers 14 residues. In DNA form, the CDR3 reads TGTGCCAGCTCACCGGACTCCGACACCGGGGAGCTGTTTTTT. This encodes CASSPDSDTGELFF.

The V and J genes are TRBV6-6 and TRBJ2-7; TRBD1 agrees at 8 bases. V was clipped by 8 bases and J by 3 bases; unmatched bases: 3. The CDR3 has 12 residues. CDR1 MNHNY and CDR2 SVGAGI come from the germline V gene (reference sequence). Here the CDR3 reads CASRGQGYEQYF. DNA for the CDR3: TGTGCCAGCCGAGGACAGGGCTACGAGCAGTACTTC.

The J gene is TRBJ1-1, the V gene TRBV27; 10 bases are shared with TRBD1. Trimming at V came to 0 bases and at J to 5 bases, leaving 6 bases not matched to a gene. The CDR3 totals 16 residues. Germline CDR1 reads MNHEY; CDR2 reads SMNVEV (reference sequence). In nucleotides, the CDR3 is TGTGCCAGCAGTTTATCGCCCGGGACAGGGGTGACTGAAGCTTTCTTT. It yields the protein CASSLSPGTGVTEAFF.

The rearrangement links TRBV18 to TRBJ1-4; D is undetermined. Germline V gene lookup returns CDR1 KGHSH and CDR2 LQKENI. The CDR3 runs to 13 residues. With 3 bases removed from V and 7 bases from J, the gap between germline ends came to 9 bases. The CDR3 DNA is TGTGCCAGCTCACCGGGAGGCGGTGAAAAACTGTTTTTT. Its protein is CASSPGGGEKLFF. Full variable domain (outside the CDR3, taken from reference TRBV18 and TRBJ1-4): NAGVMQNPRHLVRRRGQEARLRCSPMKGHSHVYWYRQLPEEGLKFMVYLQKENIIDESGMPKERFSAEFPKEGPSILRIQQVVRGDSAAYFCASSPGGGEKLFFGSGTQLSVL.

The chain links TRBV7-6 to TRBJ1-1; D is unclear. CDR1 is SGHVS, CDR2 FNYEAQ, per germline. This CDR3 spans 16 amino acids. V gave up 0 bases and J gave up 1 base, with 12 bases separating them. CDR3 sequence reads: CASSLATPLKNTEAFF. The CDR3 DNA reads TGTGCCAGCAGCTTAGCCACCCCCCTAAAGAACACTGAAGCTTTCTTT.

The rearrangement joins TRBV5-6 to TRBJ2-7; D might be TRBD2 (6 bases). There are 15 residues in the CDR3. Trimming shortened V by 0 bases and J by 2 bases, and 12 bases separated the two germline ends. Germline CDR1 SGHDT, CDR2 YYEEEE. CDR3 sequence: CASSLVEAGAYEQYF. CDR3 sequence (DNA): TGTGCCAGCAGCTTGGTAGAAGCGGGTGCCTACGAGCAGTACTTC.

This chain joins TRBV4-1 and TRBJ2-1; 7 nucleotides align to TRBD2. Germline V lookup: CDR1 MGHRA, CDR2 YSYEKL. CDR3 size: 16 residues. With 0 bases clipped from V and 3 bases from J, the junction kept 5 bases outside the gene matches. The CDR3 nucleotides read TGCGCCAGCAGCCAAGATCTAACGGGGGGCTACAATGAGCAGTTCTTC. This gives the protein CASSQDLTGGYNEQFF.

The chain carries TRBV10-1 and TRBJ2-7; the match to TRBD1 covers 10 bases. The V gene end was trimmed by 5 bases and the J gene end by 3 bases; junction bases not matched to a gene: 10. CDR1 is WNHNN and CDR2 is SYGVQD in the germline V gene (reference sequence). The CDR3 is 16 amino acids. Here the CDR3 DNA reads TGCGCCAGCAGTTTTACCCCCGGGACAGGGGTCTACGAGCAGTACTTC. Residues: CASSFTPGTGVYEQYF.

This CDR3 reads CASSYSTRPNSPLHF. CDR3 bases: TGTGCCAGCAGTTACTCGACTCGACCGAATTCACCCCTCCACTTT. V is TRBV6-6 and J is TRBJ1-6, with unresolved D. The CDR3 consists of 15 residues. The V and J ends lost 0 bases and 7 bases respectively, with 10 bases between them. Germline assignment: CDR1 MNHNY and CDR2 SVGAGI (reference sequence).

This chain links TRBV2 with TRBJ2-7, with TRBD1 matching over 9 bases. Germline trimming cut 5 bases from V and 6 bases from J; bases unmatched to any gene: 11. The CDR3 length is 15 residues. Germline CDR1 SNHLY, CDR2 FYNNEI. CDR3 protein: CASSNSRDRVAEQYF. Written as DNA, the CDR3 is TGTGCCAGCAGTAACTCCCGGGACAGGGTGGCCGAGCAGTACTTC.

The rearrangement joins TRBV6-4 to TRBJ2-2, with 15 bases that match TRBD2. This CDR3 spans 20 amino acids. The J segment lost 0 bases and the V segment lost 2 bases, leaving 7 bases of the junction unmatched. The germline CDR1 and CDR2 sequences are MRHNA and SNTAGT. CDR3 sequence: CASSDIPGLAGGTNTGELFF. The CDR3 coding sequence is TGTGCCAGCAGTGACATTCCGGGACTAGCGGGGGGAACGAACACCGGGGAGCTGTTTTTT.

V is TRBV19 and J is TRBJ1-3; D remains ambiguous. The CDR3 has 15 amino acids. Trimming removed 3 bases at V and 0 bases at J, with 9 bases between. Germline V gives CDR1 LNHDA, CDR2 SQIVND (reference sequence). The CDR3 nucleotides read TGTGCCAGTAGTATTCTCTCCTACTCTGGAAACACCATATATTTT. Translated: CASSILSYSGNTIYF.

The V and J genes are TRBV6-6 and TRBJ1-2, with D tentatively TRBD1 (5 bases). This CDR3 contains 15 residues. The germline V and J ends were trimmed by 2 bases and 2 bases, with 12 bases remaining between them. The V gene's germline CDR1 is MNHNY and CDR2 SVGAGI (reference sequence). CDR3 loop: CASSYAGSSNYGYTF. The CDR3 region has the DNA TGTGCCAGCAGTTACGCAGGGTCCTCCAACTATGGCTACACCTTC.